This paragraph reports one T cell receptor (beta chain). Its antigen remains unknown. Sequencing used immunoSEQ multiplex PCR; TCRdb keeps in-frame clones, though not all of them. Of 100,000 to 120,000 clones in the sample, roughly 87% were seen once. The V end was cut by 1 base, the J end by 5 bases, with 14 bases between. The CDR3 covers 15 residues. Germline V gene data show CDR1 as LGHDT and CDR2 as YNNKEL (reference sequence). This sample was included in a study of T cell responses to AZD1222 COVID-19 vaccine. General study points: Most donors were white British, females outnumbered males, and clonal diversity was possibly underestimated. Elevations in Spike-specific TCR breadth and depth followed administration of two AZD1222 doses. Nearly half of spike-specific TCRs reportedly target unmutated variant regions.

The receptor's source is an adult in good health. The specimen comprised peripheral blood, sampled on day 0 of AZD1222 vaccination. This chain uses TRBV3-1 (or the pseudogene TRBV3-2) with TRBJ2-5; TRBD1 or TRBD2 may be the D gene (6 bases each). The CDR3 DNA sequence: TGTGCCAGCAGCCAAGGTTGGGGGGCAAGGGAGACCCAGTACTTC. This encodes CASSQGWGARETQYF.